The next 20 T cell receptor beta chains were all read from a single sample in a study of blood T cells in healthy people across ages. It was with a sample-barcoded 5' primer and a J-beta primer mix that a second PCR of about 6 to 12 cycles was run. Each CDR3 protein is one row after TCRdb ran MiXCR on the 5' RACE reads. Of more than 800,000 distinct CDR3 sequences detected, more than 35% appear once; the ten largest clones hold about 20%. Input material: blood. The source is a woman aged 60-70 years in good health.

V gene TRBV28 combines with J gene TRBJ2-7; 11 nucleotides align to TRBD1. The CDR3 sequence is 14 residues long. The germline V gene has CDR1 MDHEN and CDR2 SYDVKM. V trimming: 10 bases; J trimming: 1 base; junction bases outside the gene matches: 6. This CDR3 reads CATLGQGASYEQYF. The CDR3 bases are TGTGCCACCCTAGGACAGGGGGCTTCCTACGAGCAGTACTTC.

This clonotype was counted only a few times. The chain recombines TRBV20-1 with TRBJ2-1; 10 bases agree with TRBD2. This CDR3 contains 14 residues. Germline lookup yields CDR1 DFQATT and CDR2 SNEGSKA (reference sequence). V was clipped by 3 bases and J by 4 bases; unmatched bases: 3. The CDR3 spells CSASRTSGYNEQFF. DNA of the CDR3: TGCAGTGCTAGTAGGACTAGCGGTTACAATGAGCAGTTCTTC.

As for this clonotype: At one end the junction does not follow the germline gene, possibly because of a read error. The rearrangement uses TRBV29-1 and TRBJ2-7; the match to TRBD1 covers 7 bases. Germline CDR1 reads SQVTM; CDR2 reads ANQGSEA. This CDR3 region has 11 residues. CDR3 nucleotide sequence: TGCAACGTTGGCGCAGGGGGTGAGCAGTACTTC. Residues: CNVGAGGEQYF.

Written as DNA, the CDR3 is TGCAGTGCTAGACCCATGACAGGGAACAACATTCAGTACTTC. Translating it yields CSARPMTGNNIQYF. This chain connects TRBV20-1 to TRBJ2-7, with 7 bases aligning to TRBD1. The end of the DNA is better explained by TRBJ2-4, so the J call may be wrong. Germline CDR1 reads DFQATT; CDR2 reads SNEGSKA (reference sequence). This CDR3 comprises 14 residues.

This clonotype was found a few times. This chain connects TRBV7-2 to TRBJ1-1; no reliable D call. Germline CDR1 SGHTA, CDR2 FQGNSA. V gave up 4 bases and J gave up 4 bases, with 10 bases separating them. The CDR3 is 13 residues long. This CDR3 reads CASSSEGVTEAFF. Written as DNA, the CDR3 is TGTGCCAGCAGCTCCGAGGGCGTCACTGAAGCTTTCTTT.

The V call is TRBV27, the J call TRBJ2-7; TRBD2 agrees at 13 bases. The CDR3 is 15 amino acids. CDR1 is MNHEY, CDR2 SMNVEV, per germline (reference sequence). Germline trimming cut 6 bases from V and 7 bases from J; bases unmatched to any gene: 9. The CDR3 here is CASSWTSGSRWEQYF. In DNA form, the CDR3 reads TGTGCCAGCAGCTGGACTAGCGGGAGTCGGTGGGAGCAGTACTTC.

The J gene is TRBJ2-1, the V gene TRBV7-3, with a possible D match to TRBD2 (6 bases). V was trimmed by 1 base and J by 10 bases, leaving 14 bases between them. Germline V gives CDR1 SGHTA, CDR2 FQGTGA. The CDR3 loop spans 14 amino acids. In DNA form, the CDR3 reads TGTGCCAGCAGCTTAAGGGGGGACCCGAGGGAGCAGTTCTTC. It codes for CASSLRGDPREQFF.

The rearrangement links TRBV28 to TRBJ2-1; D tentatively fits TRBD1 or TRBD2 (5 bases each). The germline V gene encodes CDR1 MDHEN and CDR2 SYDVKM. Trimming stripped 5 bases from V and 12 bases from J, with 14 bases between. The CDR3 loop spans 12 amino acids. Here the CDR3 DNA reads TGTGCCAGCAGTGCCCCACTGGGACCGCAGTTCTTC. Protein sequence: CASSAPLGPQFF.

The chain is built from TRBV27 and TRBJ2-5; maybe TRBD1 (5 bases). The J call may be in error: the DNA end matches TRBJ2-7 better. The CDR3 contains 15 residues. Per the germline V gene, CDR1 is MNHEY and CDR2 is SMNVEV (reference sequence). CDR3 protein: CASSRTRDKTYEQYF. CDR3 bases: TGTGCCAGCAGTCGGACACGAGATAAAACCTACGAGCAGTACTTC.

This sequence joins TRBV7-9 and TRBJ2-7; TRBD1 might be the D (6 bases). The DNA matches TRBJ2-5 better at its end, which makes the J call doubtful. Germline CDR1 reads SEHNR; CDR2 reads FQNEAQ (reference sequence). The CDR3 totals 14 residues. The CDR3 DNA is TGTGCCAGCAGCCACCGGGACACCCGGGAGACCCAGTACTTC. This sequence encodes CASSHRDTRETQYF.

This clonotype was seen only a few times. The J gene is TRBJ2-7, the V gene TRBV13; possible D gene TRBD1, 5 bases. CDR1 and CDR2 (germline): PRHDT, FYEKMQ (reference sequence). The CDR3 spans 19 residues. V gave up 5 bases and J gave up 2 bases, with 28 bases separating them. In nucleotides, the CDR3 is TGTGCCAGCAGCCCAAACGACCCCGATACACCCTCCAGGGCCTACGAGCAGTACTTC. It yields the protein CASSPNDPDTPSRAYEQYF.

The table lists this clonotype with many counts. This chain links TRBV29-1 with TRBJ2-5; possibly TRBD1 or TRBD2 for D (6 bases each). Germline CDR1 and CDR2: SQVTM and ANQGSEA. Trimming stripped 2 bases from V and 4 bases from J, with 8 bases between. The CDR3 has 12 residues. CDR3 region: CSVEPGAETQYF. The CDR3 DNA is TGCAGCGTTGAACCGGGGGCAGAGACCCAGTACTTC.

The chain uses TRBV10-3 and TRBJ2-1; TRBD1 agrees at 9 bases. Germline values: CDR1 ENHRY, CDR2 SYGVKD. The CDR3 totals 15 residues. V lost 4 bases and J lost 4; bases outside the gene matches: 5. The CDR3 reads CAISGGQGEYNEQFF. In DNA, the CDR3 is TGTGCCATCAGTGGGGGACAGGGAGAGTACAATGAGCAGTTCTTC.

The chain employs TRBV5-1 and TRBJ2-7; D may be TRBD2 (6 bases). This CDR3 is built from 15 residues. V was shortened by 1 base and J by 7 bases, with 18 bases between the two germline ends. The V gene's germline CDR1 is SGHRS and CDR2 YFSETQ. As DNA, the CDR3 is TGCGCCAGCAGCTTGACTAGCCTTTTGGGGGATGAGCAGTACTTC. Residues: CASSLTSLLGDEQYF.

The chain recombines TRBV2 with TRBJ2-2, with 14 bases lining up with TRBD2. Germline CDR1 reads SNHLY; CDR2 reads FYNNEI. Losses at the gene ends were 7 bases for V and 6 bases for J; bases not matched to a gene: 19. The CDR3 consists of 20 residues. As DNA, the CDR3 is TGTGCCAGCATGGCCTGGGGGACGGATCGACTAGCGGGAGGGGCCGGGGAGCTGTTTTTT. Its protein product is CASMAWGTDRLAGGAGELFF.

About this clonotype: A read error may explain this, as a much larger clone is one base away. V is TRBV12-3 or TRBV12-4 and J is TRBJ2-1; 10 nucleotides agree with TRBD2. CDR3 length: 14 amino acids. Unmatched junction bases numbered 8, after V lost 5 bases and J lost 10 bases. CDR3 sequence: CASSPSGSIYEQFF. The CDR3 nucleotides are TGTGCCAGCAGTCCTAGCGGGAGTATCTACGAGCAGTTCTTC.

There are a few counts of this clonotype. The CDR3 nucleotides read TGTGCCAGCAGCCTCTCACCTAACTCCTACGAGCAGTACTTC. Its translation is CASSLSPNSYEQYF. This chain links TRBV7-3 with TRBJ2-7; the D is unclear. Germline V gene lookup returns CDR1 SGHTA and CDR2 FQGTGA. This CDR3 region has 14 residues. The V and J ends lost 5 bases and 0 bases respectively, with 11 bases between them.

This clonotype was picked up a small number of times. The rearrangement uses TRBV6-6 and TRBJ2-7; D may be TRBD1 (5 bases). The germline V gene has CDR1 MNHNY and CDR2 SVGAGI (reference sequence). V was trimmed by 8 bases and J by 0 bases, leaving 17 bases between them. The CDR3 loop spans 15 amino acids. The CDR3 spells CASFGSRVHSYEQYF. Here the CDR3 DNA reads TGTGCCAGCTTCGGTTCCAGGGTTCACTCCTACGAGCAGTACTTC.

The chain employs TRBV3-1 and TRBJ2-3; 14 nucleotides match TRBD2. CDR1 is LGHDT, CDR2 YNNKEL, per germline (reference sequence). The CDR3 spans 18 residues. V lost 3 bases and J lost 2; bases outside the gene matches: 7. The CDR3 is CASSQTSGRAGTTDTQYF. The CDR3 DNA sequence: TGTGCCAGCAGCCAGACTAGCGGGAGGGCGGGTACCACAGATACGCAGTATTTT.

The chain has TRBV9 and TRBJ2-1; 13 bases align to TRBD2. V lost 4 bases to trimming and J lost 10 bases; unmatched junction nucleotides: 17. There are 18 residues in the CDR3. The germline V gene encodes CDR1 SGDLS and CDR2 YYNGEE. The DNA of the CDR3 is TGTGCCAGCAGCCCCTTATCCTCCGGGACTAGCGGGACAGGGGAGCAGTTCTTC. It specifies CASSPLSSGTSGTGEQFF.